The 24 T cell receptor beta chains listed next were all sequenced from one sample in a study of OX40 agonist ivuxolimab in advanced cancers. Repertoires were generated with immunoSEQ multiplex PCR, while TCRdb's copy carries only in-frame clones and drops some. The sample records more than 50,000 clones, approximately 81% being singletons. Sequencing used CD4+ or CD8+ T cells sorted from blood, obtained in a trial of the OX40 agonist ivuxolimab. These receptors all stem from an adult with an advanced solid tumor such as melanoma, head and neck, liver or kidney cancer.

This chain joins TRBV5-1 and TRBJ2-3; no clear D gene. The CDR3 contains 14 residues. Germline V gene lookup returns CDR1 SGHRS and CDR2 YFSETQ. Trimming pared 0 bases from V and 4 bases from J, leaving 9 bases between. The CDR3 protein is CASSLAKVADTQYF. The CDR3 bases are TGCGCCAGCAGCTTGGCCAAGGTGGCAGATACGCAGTATTTT.

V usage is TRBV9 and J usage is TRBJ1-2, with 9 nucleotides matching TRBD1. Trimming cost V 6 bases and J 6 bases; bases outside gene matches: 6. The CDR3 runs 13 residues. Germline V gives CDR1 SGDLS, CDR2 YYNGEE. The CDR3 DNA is TGTGCCAGCACCCCCGGGACAGGGCATGGCTACACCTTC. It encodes CASTPGTGHGYTF.

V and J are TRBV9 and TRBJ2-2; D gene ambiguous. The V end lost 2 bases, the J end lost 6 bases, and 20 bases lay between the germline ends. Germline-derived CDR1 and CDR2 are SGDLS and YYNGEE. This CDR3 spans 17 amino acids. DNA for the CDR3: TGTGCCAGCAGCGTCCCCCCGGTGGGCCCGGAGTCCGGGGAGCTGTTTTTT. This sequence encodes CASSVPPVGPESGELFF.

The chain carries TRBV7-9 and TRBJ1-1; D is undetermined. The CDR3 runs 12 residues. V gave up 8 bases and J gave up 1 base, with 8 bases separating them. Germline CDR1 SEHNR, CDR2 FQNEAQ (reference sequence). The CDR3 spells CASGRENTEAFF. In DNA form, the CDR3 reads TGTGCCAGCGGGAGGGAGAACACTGAAGCTTTCTTT.

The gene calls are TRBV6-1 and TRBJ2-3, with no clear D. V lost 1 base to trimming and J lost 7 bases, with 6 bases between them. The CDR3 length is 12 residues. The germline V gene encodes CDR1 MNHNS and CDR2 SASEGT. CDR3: CASSEEGYTQYF. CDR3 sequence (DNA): TGTGCCAGCAGTGAAGAGGGATATACGCAGTATTTT.

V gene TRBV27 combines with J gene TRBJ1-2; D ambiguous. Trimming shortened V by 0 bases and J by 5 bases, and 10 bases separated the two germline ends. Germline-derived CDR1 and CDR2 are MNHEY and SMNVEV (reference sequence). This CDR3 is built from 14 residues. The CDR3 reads CASSLSVETYGYTF. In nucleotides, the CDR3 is TGTGCCAGCAGTTTATCAGTGGAGACTTATGGCTACACCTTC.

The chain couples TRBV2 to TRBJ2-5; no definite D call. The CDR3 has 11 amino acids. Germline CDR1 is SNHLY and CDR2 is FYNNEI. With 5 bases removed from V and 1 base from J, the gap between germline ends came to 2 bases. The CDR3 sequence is CASSFQETQYF. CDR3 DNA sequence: TGTGCCAGCAGTTTCCAAGAGACCCAGTACTTC.

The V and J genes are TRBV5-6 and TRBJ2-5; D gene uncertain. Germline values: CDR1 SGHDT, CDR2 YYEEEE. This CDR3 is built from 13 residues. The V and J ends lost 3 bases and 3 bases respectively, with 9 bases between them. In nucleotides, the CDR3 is TGTGCCAGCAGCTGGTGGAACGAAGAGACCCAGTACTTC. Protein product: CASSWWNEETQYF.

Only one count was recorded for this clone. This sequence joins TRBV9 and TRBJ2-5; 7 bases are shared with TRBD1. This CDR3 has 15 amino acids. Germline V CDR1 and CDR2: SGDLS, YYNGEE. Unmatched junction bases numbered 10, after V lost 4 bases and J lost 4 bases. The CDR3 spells CASSLTGQRRETQYF. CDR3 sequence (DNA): TGTGCCAGCAGCCTCACGGGACAGAGGAGAGAGACCCAGTACTTC.

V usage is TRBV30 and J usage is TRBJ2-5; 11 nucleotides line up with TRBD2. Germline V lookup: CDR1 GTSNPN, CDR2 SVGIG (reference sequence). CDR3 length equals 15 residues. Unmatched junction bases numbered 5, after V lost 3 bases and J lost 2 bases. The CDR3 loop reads CAWRASGRPQETQYF. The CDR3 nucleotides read TGTGCCTGGAGGGCTAGCGGGAGGCCTCAAGAGACCCAGTACTTC. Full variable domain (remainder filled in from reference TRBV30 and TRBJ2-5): SQTIHQWPATLVQPVGSPLSLECTVEGTSNPNLYWYRQAAGRGLQLLFYSVGIGQISSEVPQNLSASRPQDRQFILSSKKLLLSDSGFYLCAWRASGRPQETQYFGPGTRLLVL.

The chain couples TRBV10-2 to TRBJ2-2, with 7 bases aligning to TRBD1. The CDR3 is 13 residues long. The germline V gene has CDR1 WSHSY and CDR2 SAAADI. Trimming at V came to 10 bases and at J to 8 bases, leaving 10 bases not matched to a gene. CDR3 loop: CATSTGTVGELFF. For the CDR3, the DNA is TGCGCCACCTCCACCGGGACAGTTGGGGAGCTGTTTTTT.

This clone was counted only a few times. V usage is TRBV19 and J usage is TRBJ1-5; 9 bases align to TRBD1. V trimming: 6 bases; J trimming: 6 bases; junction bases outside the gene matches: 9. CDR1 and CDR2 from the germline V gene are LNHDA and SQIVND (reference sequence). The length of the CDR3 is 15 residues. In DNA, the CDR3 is TGTGCCAGTAGGCAGGGACAGGGACTGGTTCAGCCCCAGCATTTT. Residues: CASRQGQGLVQPQHF.

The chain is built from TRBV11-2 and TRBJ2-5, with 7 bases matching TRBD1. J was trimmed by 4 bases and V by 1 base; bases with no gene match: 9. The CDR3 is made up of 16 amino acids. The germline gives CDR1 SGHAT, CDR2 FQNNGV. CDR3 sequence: CASSLVERNRGETQYF. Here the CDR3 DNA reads TGTGCCAGCAGCTTAGTTGAGCGAAACAGGGGAGAGACCCAGTACTTC.

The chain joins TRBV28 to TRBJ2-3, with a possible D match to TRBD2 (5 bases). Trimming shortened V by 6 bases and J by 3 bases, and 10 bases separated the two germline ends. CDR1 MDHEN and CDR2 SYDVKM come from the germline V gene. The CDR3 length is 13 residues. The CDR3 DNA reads TGTGCCAGCAGACCCTCGGGGACAGATACGCAGTATTTT. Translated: CASRPSGTDTQYF.

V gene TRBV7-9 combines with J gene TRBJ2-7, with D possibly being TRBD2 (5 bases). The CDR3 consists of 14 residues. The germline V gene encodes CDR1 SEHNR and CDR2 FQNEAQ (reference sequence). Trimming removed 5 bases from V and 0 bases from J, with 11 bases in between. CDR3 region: CASSHSRGSYEQYF. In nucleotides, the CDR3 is TGTGCCAGCAGCCACTCTCGGGGCTCCTACGAGCAGTACTTC. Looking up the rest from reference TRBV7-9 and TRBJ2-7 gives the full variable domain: DTGVSQNPRHKITKRGQNVTFRCDPISEHNRLYWYRQTLGQGPEFLTYFQNEAQLEKSRLLSDRFSAERPKGSFSTLEIQRTEQGDSAMYLCASSHSRGSYEQYFGPGTRLTVT.

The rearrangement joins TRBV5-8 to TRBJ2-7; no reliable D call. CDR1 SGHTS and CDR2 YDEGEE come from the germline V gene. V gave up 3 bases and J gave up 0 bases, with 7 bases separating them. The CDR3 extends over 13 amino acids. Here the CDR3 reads CASSSTHSYEQYF. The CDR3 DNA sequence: TGTGCCAGCAGCTCTACACACTCCTACGAGCAGTACTTC.

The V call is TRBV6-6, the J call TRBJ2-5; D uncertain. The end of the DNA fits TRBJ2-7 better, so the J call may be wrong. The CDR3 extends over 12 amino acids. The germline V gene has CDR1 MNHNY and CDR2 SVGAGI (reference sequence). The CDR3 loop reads CASTGGSYEQYF. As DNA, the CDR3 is TGTGCCAGCACAGGCGGCTCCTACGAGCAGTACTTC.

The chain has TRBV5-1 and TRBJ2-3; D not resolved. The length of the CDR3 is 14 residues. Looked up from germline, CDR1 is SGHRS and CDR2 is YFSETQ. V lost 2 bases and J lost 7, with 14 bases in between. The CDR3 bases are TGCGCCAGCAGCTTTGGATCGCCCACGAATACGCAGTATTTT. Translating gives CASSFGSPTNTQYF.

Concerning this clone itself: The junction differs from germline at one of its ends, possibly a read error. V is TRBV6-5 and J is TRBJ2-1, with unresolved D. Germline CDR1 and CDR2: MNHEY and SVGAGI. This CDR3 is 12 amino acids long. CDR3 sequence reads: CASSYSTGVWVF. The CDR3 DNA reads TGTGCCAGCAGTTACTCGACCGGAGTGTGGGTCTTC.

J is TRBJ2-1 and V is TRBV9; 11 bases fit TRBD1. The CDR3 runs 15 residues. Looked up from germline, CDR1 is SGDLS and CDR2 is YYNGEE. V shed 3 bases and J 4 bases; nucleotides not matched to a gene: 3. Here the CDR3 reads CASSAGQGAYNEQFF. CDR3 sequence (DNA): TGTGCCAGCAGCGCCGGACAGGGGGCTTACAATGAGCAGTTCTTC.

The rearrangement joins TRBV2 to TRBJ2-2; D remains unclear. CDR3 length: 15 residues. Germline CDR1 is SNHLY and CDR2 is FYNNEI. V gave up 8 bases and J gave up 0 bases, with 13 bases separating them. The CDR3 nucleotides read TGTGCCAGCCGCGGACCGATCTCGAACACCGGGGAGCTGTTTTTT. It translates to CASRGPISNTGELFF. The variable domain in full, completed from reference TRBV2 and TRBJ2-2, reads EPEVTQTPSHQVTQMGQEVILRCVPISNHLYFYWYRQILGQKVEFLVSFYNNEISEKSEIFDDQFSVERPDGSNFTLKIRSTKLEDSAMYFCASRGPISNTGELFFGEGSRLTVL.

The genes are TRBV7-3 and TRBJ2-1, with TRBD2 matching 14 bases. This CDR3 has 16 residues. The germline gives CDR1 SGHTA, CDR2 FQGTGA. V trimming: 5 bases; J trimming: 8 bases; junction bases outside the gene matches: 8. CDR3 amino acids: CASSPDGTSGGDEQFF. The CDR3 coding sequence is TGTGCCAGCAGCCCGGATGGGACTAGCGGGGGCGATGAGCAGTTCTTC. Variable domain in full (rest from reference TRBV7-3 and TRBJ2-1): GAGVSQTPSNKVTEKGKYVELRCDPISGHTALYWYRQSLGQGPEFLIYFQGTGAADDSGLPNDRFFAVRPEGSVSTLKIQRTERGDSAVYLCASSPDGTSGGDEQFFGPGTRLTVL.

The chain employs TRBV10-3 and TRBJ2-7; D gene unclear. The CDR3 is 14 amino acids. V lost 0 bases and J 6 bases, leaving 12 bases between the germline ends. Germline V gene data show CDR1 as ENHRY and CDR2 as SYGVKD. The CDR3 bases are TGTGCCATCAGTGAGTCCTTCGTAAAGGGCGAGCAGTACTTC. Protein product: CAISESFVKGEQYF.

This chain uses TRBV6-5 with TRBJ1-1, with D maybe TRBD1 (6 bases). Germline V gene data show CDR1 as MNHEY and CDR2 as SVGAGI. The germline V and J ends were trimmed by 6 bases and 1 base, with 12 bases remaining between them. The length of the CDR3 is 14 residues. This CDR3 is CASSVGGANTEAFF. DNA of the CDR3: TGTGCCAGCAGCGTAGGGGGGGCGAACACTGAAGCTTTCTTT.